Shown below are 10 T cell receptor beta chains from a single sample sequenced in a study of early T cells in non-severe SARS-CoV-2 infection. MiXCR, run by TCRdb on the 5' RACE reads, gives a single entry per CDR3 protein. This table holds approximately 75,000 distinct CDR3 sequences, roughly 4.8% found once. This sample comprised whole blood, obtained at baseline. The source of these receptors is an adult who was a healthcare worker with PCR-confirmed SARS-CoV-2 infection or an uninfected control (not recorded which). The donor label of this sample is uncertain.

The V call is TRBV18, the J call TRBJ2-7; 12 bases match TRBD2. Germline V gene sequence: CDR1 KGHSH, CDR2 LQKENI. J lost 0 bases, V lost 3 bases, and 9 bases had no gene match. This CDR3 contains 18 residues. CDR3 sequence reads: CASSPLRLAGATSYEQYF. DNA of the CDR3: TGTGCCAGCTCACCGCTCAGACTAGCGGGGGCCACCTCCTACGAGCAGTACTTC.

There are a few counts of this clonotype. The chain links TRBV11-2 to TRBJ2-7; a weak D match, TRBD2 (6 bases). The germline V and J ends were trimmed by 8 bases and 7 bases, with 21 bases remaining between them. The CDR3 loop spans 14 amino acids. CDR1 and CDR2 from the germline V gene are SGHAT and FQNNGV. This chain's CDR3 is CASGRDFGAGEQYF. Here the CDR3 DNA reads TGTGCCAGCGGCCGGGACTTTGGGGCGGGGGAGCAGTACTTC.

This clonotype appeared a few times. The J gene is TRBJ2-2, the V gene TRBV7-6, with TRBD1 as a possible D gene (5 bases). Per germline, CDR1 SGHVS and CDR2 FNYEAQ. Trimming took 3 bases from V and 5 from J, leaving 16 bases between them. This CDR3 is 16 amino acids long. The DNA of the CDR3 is TGTGCCAGCAGCTTCGGAGCAGGGCCTATGACCGGGGAGCTGTTTTTT. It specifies CASSFGAGPMTGELFF.

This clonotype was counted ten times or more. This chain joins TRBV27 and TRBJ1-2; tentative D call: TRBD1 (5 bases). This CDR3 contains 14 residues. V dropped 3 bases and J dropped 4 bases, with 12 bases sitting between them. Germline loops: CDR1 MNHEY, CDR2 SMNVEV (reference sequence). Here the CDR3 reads CASSFAGYGYGYTF. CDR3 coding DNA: TGTGCCAGCAGTTTTGCAGGGTACGGCTATGGCTACACCTTC.

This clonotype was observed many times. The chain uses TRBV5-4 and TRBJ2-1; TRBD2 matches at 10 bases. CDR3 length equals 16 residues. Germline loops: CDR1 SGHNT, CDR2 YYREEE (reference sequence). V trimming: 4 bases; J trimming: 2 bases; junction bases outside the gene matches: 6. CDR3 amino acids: CASSPGLAAPYNEQFF. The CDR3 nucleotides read TGTGCCAGCAGCCCTGGACTAGCGGCACCCTACAATGAGCAGTTCTTC.

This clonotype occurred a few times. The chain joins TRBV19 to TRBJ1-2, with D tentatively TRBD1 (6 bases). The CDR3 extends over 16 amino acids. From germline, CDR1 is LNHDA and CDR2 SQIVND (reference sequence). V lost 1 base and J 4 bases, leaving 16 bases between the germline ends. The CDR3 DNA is TGTGCCAGTAGTATAGCCGCCGCAGGGGAGGGCTATGGCTACACCTTC. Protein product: CASSIAAAGEGYGYTF.

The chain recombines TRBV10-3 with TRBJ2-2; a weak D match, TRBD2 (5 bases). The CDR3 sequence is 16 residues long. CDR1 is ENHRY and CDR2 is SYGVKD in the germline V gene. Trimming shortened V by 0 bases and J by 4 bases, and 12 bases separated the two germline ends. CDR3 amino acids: CAISESRQAGTGELFF. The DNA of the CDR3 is TGTGCCATCAGTGAGTCGAGGCAGGCGGGCACCGGGGAGCTGTTTTTT.

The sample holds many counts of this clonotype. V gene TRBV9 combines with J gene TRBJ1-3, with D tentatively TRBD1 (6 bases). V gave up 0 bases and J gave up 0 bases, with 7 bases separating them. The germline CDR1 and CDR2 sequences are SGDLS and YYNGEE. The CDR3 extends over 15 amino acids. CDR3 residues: CASSVETGSGNTIYF. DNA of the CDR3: TGTGCCAGCAGCGTAGAGACAGGCTCTGGAAACACCATATATTTT.

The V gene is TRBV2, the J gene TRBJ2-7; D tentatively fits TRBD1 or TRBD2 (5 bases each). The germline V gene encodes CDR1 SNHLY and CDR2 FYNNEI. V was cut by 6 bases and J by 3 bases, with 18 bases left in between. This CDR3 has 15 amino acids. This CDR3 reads CASRNQVGGDYEQYF. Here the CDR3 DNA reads TGTGCCAGCAGGAATCAGGTTGGGGGAGACTACGAGCAGTACTTC.

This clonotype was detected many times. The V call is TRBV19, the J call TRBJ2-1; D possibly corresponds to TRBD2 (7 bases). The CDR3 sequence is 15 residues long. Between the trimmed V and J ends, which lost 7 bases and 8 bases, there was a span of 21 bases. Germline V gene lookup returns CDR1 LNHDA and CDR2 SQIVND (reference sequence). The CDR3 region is CASTLGRGSKDEQFF. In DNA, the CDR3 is TGTGCCAGTACCCTGGGGAGGGGGAGTAAGGATGAGCAGTTCTTC.